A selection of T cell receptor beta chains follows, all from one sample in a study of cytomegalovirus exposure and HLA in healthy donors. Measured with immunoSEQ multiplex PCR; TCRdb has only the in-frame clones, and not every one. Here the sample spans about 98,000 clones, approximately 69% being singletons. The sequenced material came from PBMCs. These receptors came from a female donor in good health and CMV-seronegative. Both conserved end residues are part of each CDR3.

CDR3aa: CASANWGGADTQYF; j_gene: TRBJ2-3; v_gene: TRBV7-2
CDR3aa: CASSQMGAAGANVLTF; j_gene: TRBJ2-6; v_gene: TRBV4-3
CDR3aa: CASRYRDMNTEAFF; j_gene: TRBJ1-1; v_gene: TRBV6-5
CDR3aa: CASTPGGSNNEQFF; j_gene: TRBJ2-1; v_gene: TRBV7-8
CDR3aa: CAISTSGGAGEQFF; j_gene: TRBJ2-1; v_gene: TRBV10-3
CDR3aa: CASFPTGLMNTQYF; j_gene: TRBJ2-3; v_gene: TRBV27
CDR3aa: CASTTGYTF; j_gene: TRBJ1-2; v_gene: TRBV21-1
CDR3aa: CASRPAGHTLEAFF; j_gene: TRBJ1-1; v_gene: TRBV6-5
CDR3aa: CASSVGFQGANEQFF; j_gene: TRBJ2-1; v_gene: TRBV9
CDR3aa: CASSSGQINSPLHF; j_gene: TRBJ1-6; v_gene: TRBV5-6
CDR3aa: CASSLATGSTDTQYF; j_gene: TRBJ2-3; v_gene: TRBV11-2
CDR3aa: CASSQERGTLHPYGYTF; j_gene: TRBJ1-2; v_gene: TRBV14
CDR3aa: CASSRDSSGNTIYF; j_gene: TRBJ1-3; v_gene: TRBV4-2
CDR3aa: CASSSPGGVGNTDTQYF; j_gene: TRBJ2-3; v_gene: TRBV11-2
CDR3aa: CASSSTGLVVNEQFF; j_gene: TRBJ2-1; v_gene: TRBV7-9
CDR3aa: CASSDLGSTDTQYF; j_gene: TRBJ2-3; v_gene: TRBV25-1
CDR3aa: CASSQDWRSYEQYF; j_gene: TRBJ2-7; v_gene: TRBV4-2
CDR3aa: CAIKGTGSTEAFF; j_gene: TRBJ1-1; v_gene: TRBV10-3
CDR3aa: CASSDPVAGDFDEQFF; j_gene: TRBJ2-1; v_gene: TRBV25-1
CDR3aa: CASSGSTGSRQPQHF; j_gene: TRBJ1-5; v_gene: TRBV5-5
CDR3aa: CASVSGTYNEQFF; j_gene: TRBJ2-1; v_gene: TRBV2
CDR3aa: CAWSVGATNEKLFF; j_gene: TRBJ1-4; v_gene: TRBV30
CDR3aa: CASSDWLHGGETQYF; j_gene: TRBJ2-5; v_gene: TRBV6-1
CDR3aa: CASSLYSNQPQHF; j_gene: TRBJ1-5; v_gene: TRBV5-5
CDR3aa: CSVGGDRVAGNTIYF; j_gene: TRBJ1-3; v_gene: TRBV29-1
CDR3aa: CASSSYSSNQPQHF; j_gene: TRBJ1-5; v_gene: TRBV18
CDR3aa: CASTSPGGIWLYTF; j_gene: TRBJ1-2; v_gene: TRBV6-5
CDR3aa: CASSLELTGGESTDTQYF; j_gene: TRBJ2-3; v_gene: TRBV5-4
CDR3aa: CASSTGSGSTDTQYF; j_gene: TRBJ2-3; v_gene: TRBV6-1
CDR3aa: CATSRDGSPGLGLYF; j_gene: TRBJ2-7; v_gene: TRBV15
CDR3aa: CASSSGAGNTIYF; j_gene: TRBJ1-3; v_gene: TRBV7-2
CDR3aa: CASSLAGGLASLKLFF; j_gene: TRBJ1-4; v_gene: TRBV28
CDR3aa: CASSQDSTGAALNYEQYF; j_gene: TRBJ2-7; v_gene: TRBV4-1
CDR3aa: CAISEGGPYGYTF; j_gene: TRBJ1-2; v_gene: TRBV10-3
CDR3aa: CASSLAYRVHEQYF; j_gene: TRBJ2-7; v_gene: TRBV5-6
CDR3aa: CASRQGYEQYF; j_gene: TRBJ2-7; v_gene: TRBV19
CDR3aa: CASSQITGGYEQYF; j_gene: TRBJ2-7; v_gene: TRBV27
CDR3aa: CASSPLRTGGGYTF; j_gene: TRBJ1-2; v_gene: TRBV6-5
CDR3aa: CASSQARGVYEQYF; j_gene: TRBJ2-7; v_gene: TRBV4-1
CDR3aa: CASSPLAAPYNEQFF; j_gene: TRBJ2-1; v_gene: TRBV4-1
CDR3aa: CAWTTLAGGPDTQYF; j_gene: TRBJ2-3; v_gene: TRBV30
CDR3aa: CSVVRTGELFF; j_gene: TRBJ2-2; v_gene: TRBV29-1
CDR3aa: CASSQGLAGPTDTQYF; j_gene: TRBJ2-3; v_gene: TRBV4-2
CDR3aa: CASSQDVSSGQETQYF; j_gene: TRBJ2-5; v_gene: TRBV14
CDR3aa: CASSLPSTDTQYF; j_gene: TRBJ2-3; v_gene: TRBV5-1
CDR3aa: CASRGGAPRTGELFF; j_gene: TRBJ2-2; v_gene: TRBV27